Shown below are 22 T cell receptor beta chains from a single sample sequenced in a study of T cell responses to AZD1222 COVID-19 vaccine. The repertoire was sequenced with immunoSEQ multiplex PCR; TCRdb's copy has only in-frame clones and lacks some. In the table there are 130,000 or so clones, roughly 84% of which are singletons. The source was peripheral blood, collected on day 0 of AZD1222 vaccination. The receptors derive from an adult in good health.

The J gene is TRBJ1-3, the V gene TRBV6-2 or TRBV6-3; D is uncertain. V lost 6 bases and J lost 0, with 9 bases in between. The CDR3 extends over 14 amino acids. Germline-derived CDR1 and CDR2 are MNHEY and SVGEGT. Here the CDR3 reads CASSPDVSGNTIYF. The DNA for the CDR3 is TGTGCCAGCAGCCCGGACGTCTCTGGAAACACCATATATTTT.

This chain links TRBV9 with TRBJ2-6; D remains unclear. Trimming took off 0 bases at V and 4 bases at J, with 8 bases between the two ends. Germline CDR1 is SGDLS and CDR2 is YYNGEE. The CDR3 runs to 15 residues. DNA of the CDR3: TGTGCCAGCAGCGTAGGCGGCGGCGGGGCCAACGTCCTGACTTTC. The encoded protein is CASSVGGGGANVLTF. The full variable domain, in which reference TRBV9 and TRBJ2-6 provide the parts outside the CDR3, is DSGVTQTPKHLITATGQRVTLRCSPRSGDLSVYWYQQSLDQGLQFLIQYYNGEERAKGNILERFSAQQFPDLHSELNLSSLELGDSALYFCASSVGGGGANVLTFGAGSRLTVL.

The chain recombines TRBV5-4 with TRBJ2-7; a weak D match, TRBD1 (5 bases). Germline values: CDR1 SGHNT, CDR2 YYREEE (reference sequence). V was cut by 1 base and J by 2 bases, with 16 bases left in between. The CDR3 has 16 amino acids. Written as DNA, the CDR3 is TGTGCCAGCAGCTTGCTGGGCCCAAGGGGAACCTACGAGCAGTACTTC. It translates to CASSLLGPRGTYEQYF.

The chain uses TRBV13 and TRBJ1-2; TRBD1 aligns across 7 bases. J was trimmed by 2 bases and V by 6 bases; bases with no gene match: 3. Germline CDR1 is PRHDT and CDR2 is FYEKMQ (reference sequence). The CDR3 is 13 amino acids. As DNA, the CDR3 is TGTGCCAGCAGTGAACAGGGGAACTATGGCTACACCTTC. It yields the protein CASSEQGNYGYTF.

The chain uses TRBV5-1 and TRBJ1-1, with 7 positions matching TRBD1. This CDR3 spans 13 amino acids. After removal of 4 bases from V and 3 bases from J, the junction contained 3 bases not matched to a gene. Germline lookup yields CDR1 SGHRS and CDR2 YFSETQ. Here the CDR3 DNA reads TGCGCCAGCAGCACGGGACAGTACACTGAAGCTTTCTTT. Residues: CASSTGQYTEAFF.

This chain uses TRBV29-1 with TRBJ1-2; tentatively, D is TRBD1 (5 bases). With 7 bases removed from V and 8 bases from J, the gap between germline ends came to 17 bases. The CDR3 runs to 12 residues. Germline CDR1 SQVTM, CDR2 ANQGSEA. For the CDR3, the DNA is TGCAGCGCCCCGGGAGGGACGGAAGGCTACACCTTC. Translation: CSAPGGTEGYTF.

V is TRBV6-5 and J is TRBJ2-7; D is perhaps TRBD1 (6 bases). Per germline, CDR1 MNHEY and CDR2 SVGAGI. The CDR3 is made up of 15 amino acids. V was shortened by 0 bases and J by 2 bases, with 11 bases between the two germline ends. This CDR3 is CASSYSYRVTYEQYF. The CDR3 nucleotides are TGTGCCAGCAGTTACTCGTACAGGGTTACCTACGAGCAGTACTTC.

J is TRBJ1-2 and V is TRBV11-3; 8 nucleotides agree with TRBD1. The CDR3 extends over 17 amino acids. Germline CDR1 and CDR2: SGHNT and YENEEA. With V trimmed by 5 bases and J by 0 bases, 11 bases remained unmatched. The CDR3 nucleotides are TGTGCCAGCAGCCTAGGGACAGGCCTTTTACCTAACTATGGCTACACCTTC. Translating it yields CASSLGTGLLPNYGYTF.

The V call is TRBV7-3, the J call TRBJ2-4; maybe TRBD2 (5 bases). Trimming cost V 1 base and J 0 bases, with 7 bases left between them. Germline CDR1 reads SGHTA; CDR2 reads FQGTGA. This CDR3 is 15 amino acids long. The CDR3 loop is CASSLKAGAKNIQYF. The CDR3 DNA reads TGTGCCAGCAGCTTAAAGGCGGGAGCCAAAAACATTCAGTACTTC.

This clone was detected once. The CDR3 sequence is CASSSFSGSGGEQFF. The CDR3 DNA reads TGTGCCAGCAGCTCGTTTAGCGGGAGTGGAGGTGAGCAGTTCTTC. The chain links TRBV7-2 to TRBJ2-1, with 9 bases aligning to TRBD2. This CDR3 contains 15 residues. Germline V gene sequence: CDR1 SGHTA, CDR2 FQGNSA. V dropped 4 bases and J dropped 9; count of bases not matched to a gene: 10.

The genes are TRBV2 and TRBJ2-3; D is possibly TRBD1 (5 bases). CDR3 length equals 15 residues. V was pared by 3 bases and J by 2 bases, with 12 bases between. Germline loops: CDR1 SNHLY, CDR2 FYNNEI. CDR3 DNA sequence: TGTGCCAGCAGTGATGGGGCCCCAGTCACAGATACGCAGTATTTT. Translating gives CASSDGAPVTDTQYF.

The rearrangement uses TRBV28 and TRBJ2-7, with TRBD2 as a possible D gene (6 bases). V gave up 4 bases and J gave up 4 bases, with 8 bases separating them. The CDR3 runs 12 residues. Germline V gives CDR1 MDHEN, CDR2 SYDVKM. CDR3 DNA: TGTGCCAGCAGTTCGGGGGAGTACGAGCAGTACTTC. This translates into CASSSGEYEQYF.

The rearrangement uses TRBV7-9 and TRBJ2-3; possible D gene TRBD2, 5 bases. This CDR3 is 16 amino acids long. Per the germline V gene, CDR1 is SEHNR and CDR2 is FQNEAQ (reference sequence). Trimming removed 6 bases from V and 2 bases from J, with 18 bases in between. The CDR3 DNA sequence: TGTGCCAGCAGACCCGGGATGACAAGGGACACAGATACGCAGTATTTT. Protein product: CASRPGMTRDTDTQYF.

The chain is built from TRBV7-9 and TRBJ2-4, with D perhaps being TRBD1 or TRBD2 (6 bases each). The ends were cut back, 6 bases at V and 6 bases at J, with 18 bases in the middle. The CDR3 totals 15 residues. CDR1 and CDR2 from the germline V gene are SEHNR and FQNEAQ (reference sequence). CDR3 nucleotides: TGTGCCAGCAGGTACCCGCGGGACAAATCAAACATTCAGTACTTC. Its translation is CASRYPRDKSNIQYF.

The chain couples TRBV9 to TRBJ2-7; 12 nucleotides line up with TRBD2. CDR1 is SGDLS and CDR2 is YYNGEE in the germline V gene. With V trimmed by 3 bases and J by 4 bases, 5 bases remained unmatched. This CDR3 contains 15 residues. The CDR3 is CASSATSGSEYEQYF. The CDR3 nucleotides are TGTGCCAGCAGCGCGACTAGCGGGAGTGAATACGAGCAGTACTTC.

This clone turned up a few times. The chain links TRBV5-1 to TRBJ1-2; 9 nucleotides agree with TRBD1. Per the germline V gene, CDR1 is SGHRS and CDR2 is YFSETQ. The CDR3 runs to 16 residues. Trimming cost V 4 bases and J 1 base; bases outside gene matches: 8. CDR3 bases: TGCGCCAGCAGCCCCTCCAGGGACAGGGATAACTATGGCTACACCTTC. It codes for CASSPSRDRDNYGYTF.

The table lists this clone with many counts. The V and J genes are TRBV30 and TRBJ2-7, with TRBD2 identical over 11 bases. The V gene end was trimmed by 1 base and the J gene end by 6 bases; junction bases not matched to a gene: 14. This CDR3 has 17 amino acids. The germline V gene has CDR1 GTSNPN and CDR2 SVGIG (reference sequence). CDR3 DNA: TGTGCCTGGAGTGGGAGAAGTAGCGGGAGGGCCAGGGGCGAGCAGTACTTC. As protein: CAWSGRSSGRARGEQYF.

The chain is built from TRBV9 and TRBJ2-1; 9 bases align to TRBD2. V lost 1 base, J lost 6 bases, and 11 bases stayed unmatched. CDR3 size: 17 residues. Germline values: CDR1 SGDLS, CDR2 YYNGEE. The CDR3 nucleotides are TGTGCCAGCAGCGTACGCCCCGCGGGACTAGCCGGCAATGAGCAGTTCTTC. Protein product: CASSVRPAGLAGNEQFF.

The chain employs TRBV27 and TRBJ2-5, with D possibly being TRBD1 (6 bases). Germline CDR1 MNHEY, CDR2 SMNVEV (reference sequence). The ends were cut back, 4 bases at V and 8 bases at J, with 20 bases in the middle. The CDR3 totals 15 residues. The CDR3 region has the DNA TGTGCCAGCAGTTCCACAGGGTGGGGGCGAGACACCCAGTACTTC. Protein sequence: CASSSTGWGRDTQYF.

The chain carries TRBV2 and TRBJ1-3; 9 positions match TRBD1. Germline trimming cut 6 bases from V and 0 bases from J; bases unmatched to any gene: 6. Germline lookup yields CDR1 SNHLY and CDR2 FYNNEI. CDR3 length: 16 residues. CDR3 residues: CASRNNRGLSGNTIYF. CDR3 bases: TGTGCCAGCAGAAATAACAGGGGGCTCTCTGGAAACACCATATATTTT.

The rearrangement links TRBV5-6 to TRBJ1-4; D is unclear. Germline CDR1 and CDR2: SGHDT and YYEEEE. The CDR3 has 13 amino acids. Trimming shortened V by 0 bases and J by 6 bases, and 6 bases separated the two germline ends. CDR3 sequence reads: CASSLVEHEKLFF. Written as DNA, the CDR3 is TGTGCCAGCAGCTTGGTAGAGCATGAAAAACTGTTTTTT.

The chain combines TRBV6-5 with TRBJ2-3; D is uncertain. The germline CDR1 and CDR2 sequences are MNHEY and SVGAGI. The V gene lost 3 bases and the J gene lost 6 bases, with 10 bases spanning the gap. This CDR3 region has 13 residues. The CDR3 nucleotides are TGTGCCAGCAGTTATCCCGACGGGGATACGCAGTATTTT. Its translation: CASSYPDGDTQYF.